The clone carrying this T cell receptor (beta chain) was detected ten times or more. The target antigen is unknown. This sample stems from a study of early T cells in non-severe SARS-CoV-2 infection. Whole-study context: Chains stayed unpaired after sequencing of bulk RNA from unsorted whole blood.

Individual cDNA molecules received unique molecular identifiers. Using its own MiXCR run on the 5' RACE reads, TCRdb lists one record per CDR3 protein. The table records some 40,000 distinct CDR3 sequences, 5% to 6% of them present only once. Whole-study results and caveats: In VDJdb matching, anti-spike CD8 responses were favored while private and CD4 specificities went missing.

CDR1 and CDR2 (germline): LNHDA, SQIVND (reference sequence). There are 17 residues in the CDR3. V was pared by 1 base and J by 1 base, with 16 bases between. Sequenced sample: whole blood. The TCR was taken from an adult who was a healthcare worker with PCR-confirmed SARS-CoV-2 infection or an uninfected control (not recorded which). The V and J genes are TRBV19 and TRBJ2-5; tentative D call: TRBD2 (6 bases). The CDR3 region is CASSIVRRGAGQETQYF. CDR3 nucleotide sequence: TGTGCCAGTAGTATAGTAAGGCGGGGCGCCGGCCAAGAGACCCAGTACTTC.